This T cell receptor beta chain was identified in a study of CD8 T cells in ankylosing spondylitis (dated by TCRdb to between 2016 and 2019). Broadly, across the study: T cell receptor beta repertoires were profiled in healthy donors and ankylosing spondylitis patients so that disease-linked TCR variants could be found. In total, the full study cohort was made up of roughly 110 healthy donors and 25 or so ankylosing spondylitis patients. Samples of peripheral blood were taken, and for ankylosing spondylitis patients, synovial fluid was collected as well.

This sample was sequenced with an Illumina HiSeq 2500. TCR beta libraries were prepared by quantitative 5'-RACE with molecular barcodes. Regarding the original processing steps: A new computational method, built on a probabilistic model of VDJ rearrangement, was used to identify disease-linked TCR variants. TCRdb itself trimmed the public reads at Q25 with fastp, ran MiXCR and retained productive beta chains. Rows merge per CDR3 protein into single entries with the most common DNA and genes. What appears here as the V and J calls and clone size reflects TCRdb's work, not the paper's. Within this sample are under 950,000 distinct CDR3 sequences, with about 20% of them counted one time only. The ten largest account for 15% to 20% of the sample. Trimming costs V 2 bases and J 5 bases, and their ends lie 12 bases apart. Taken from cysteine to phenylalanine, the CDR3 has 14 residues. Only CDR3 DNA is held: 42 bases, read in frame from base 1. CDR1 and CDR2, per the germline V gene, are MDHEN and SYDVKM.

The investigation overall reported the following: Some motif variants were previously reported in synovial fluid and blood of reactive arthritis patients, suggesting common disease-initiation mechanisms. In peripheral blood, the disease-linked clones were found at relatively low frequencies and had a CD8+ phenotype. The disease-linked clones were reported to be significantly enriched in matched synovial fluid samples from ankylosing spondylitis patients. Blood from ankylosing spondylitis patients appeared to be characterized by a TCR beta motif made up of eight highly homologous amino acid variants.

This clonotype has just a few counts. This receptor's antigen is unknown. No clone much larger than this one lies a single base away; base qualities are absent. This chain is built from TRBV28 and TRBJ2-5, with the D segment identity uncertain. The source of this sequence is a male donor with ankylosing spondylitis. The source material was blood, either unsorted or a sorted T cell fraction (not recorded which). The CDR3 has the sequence CASSLSGLGETQYF. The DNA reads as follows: TGTGCCAGCAGTTTAAGTGGGCTGGGGGAGACCCAGTACTTC.